This T cell receptor beta chain was recovered during a study of T-cell reconstitution after alpha-beta-depleted transplantation in children. Findings of the study overall: Some patients' high day-60 TCRbeta diversity was traced to surviving recipient T cells and thymic progenitors. Most T-cell counts and diversity one year after the transplant came from T cells that were newly produced. Reportedly, roughly two months post-transplant, alpha-beta T cells arose from several hundred expanded graft clones.

Unique molecular identifiers were used to barcode this TCRbeta library. TCRdb re-called the PCR reads through MiXCR, storing one row per CDR3 protein. The sample carries roughly 790,000 distinct CDR3 sequences, under 20% recorded once. A few counts support this clonotype. Antigen unknown. V dropped 2 bases and J dropped 4 bases, with 4 bases sitting between them. CDR1 SNHLY and CDR2 FYNNEI come from the germline V gene. CDR3 length: 12 amino acids. This chain uses TRBV2 with TRBJ2-3; D gene uncertain. The source of this sequence is a male patient aged 5 to 17 who had a stem cell transplant for acute lymphoblastic leukemia, so the T cells may come from the graft donor. The sample here was PBMCs, mostly from graft donor cells, taken 360 days after TCRalphabeta/CD19-depleted stem cell transplant. The CDR3 bases are TGTGCCAGCAGTGAATTCTCAGATACGCAGTATTTT. It yields the protein CASSEFSDTQYF.